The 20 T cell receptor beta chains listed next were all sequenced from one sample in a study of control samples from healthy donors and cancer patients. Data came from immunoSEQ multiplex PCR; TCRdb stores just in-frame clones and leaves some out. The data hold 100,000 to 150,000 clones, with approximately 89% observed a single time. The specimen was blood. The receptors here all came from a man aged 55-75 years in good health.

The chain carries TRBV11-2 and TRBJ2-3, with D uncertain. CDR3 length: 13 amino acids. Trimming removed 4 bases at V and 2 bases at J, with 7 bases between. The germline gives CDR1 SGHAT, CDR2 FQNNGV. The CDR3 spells CASSSRPTDTQYF. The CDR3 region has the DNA TGTGCCAGCAGCTCCCGTCCCACAGATACGCAGTATTTT.

The CDR3 spells CASSPSSGAGGYTF. DNA of the CDR3: TGTGCCAGCTCACCATCGTCGGGGGCGGGTGGCTACACCTTC. V is TRBV18 and J is TRBJ1-2; weak D call: TRBD1 (6 bases). The germline V gene encodes CDR1 KGHSH and CDR2 LQKENI. Between the trimmed V and J ends, which lost 2 bases and 7 bases, there was a span of 14 bases. CDR3 length: 14 residues. Full variable domain (missing parts from reference TRBV18 and TRBJ1-2): NAGVMQNPRHLVRRRGQEARLRCSPMKGHSHVYWYRQLPEEGLKFMVYLQKENIIDESGMPKERFSAEFPKEGPSILRIQQVVRGDSAAYFCASSPSSGAGGYTFGSGTRLTVV.

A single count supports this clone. For the CDR3, the DNA is TGTGCCAGCAGCCTACAGGGTTATAGCTACACCTTC. Translating gives CASSLQGYSYTF. This rearrangement joins TRBV9 to TRBJ1-2; a weak D match, TRBD1 (6 bases). V was clipped by 4 bases and J by 9 bases, with 13 bases between them. The germline V gene encodes CDR1 SGDLS and CDR2 YYNGEE. The CDR3 sequence is 12 residues long.

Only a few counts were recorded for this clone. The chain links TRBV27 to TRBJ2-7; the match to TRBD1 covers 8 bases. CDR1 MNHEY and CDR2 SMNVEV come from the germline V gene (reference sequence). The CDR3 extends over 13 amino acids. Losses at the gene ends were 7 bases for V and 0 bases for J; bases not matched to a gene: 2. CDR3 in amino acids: CASMDRVSYEQYF. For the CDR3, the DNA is TGTGCCAGCATGGACAGGGTCTCCTACGAGCAGTACTTC.

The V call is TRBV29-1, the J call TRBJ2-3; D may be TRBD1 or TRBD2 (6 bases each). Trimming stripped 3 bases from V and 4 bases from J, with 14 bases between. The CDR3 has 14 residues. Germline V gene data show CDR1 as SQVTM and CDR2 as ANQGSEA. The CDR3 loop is CSVDGVGGADTQYF. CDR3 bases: TGCAGCGTTGATGGGGTCGGGGGCGCAGATACGCAGTATTTT.

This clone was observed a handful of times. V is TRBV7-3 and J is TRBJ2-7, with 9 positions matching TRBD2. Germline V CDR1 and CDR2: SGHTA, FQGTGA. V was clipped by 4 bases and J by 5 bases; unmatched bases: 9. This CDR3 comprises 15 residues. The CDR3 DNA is TGTGCCAGCAGCTCTGGTGCGGGGGGGATCAACGAGCAGTACTTC. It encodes CASSSGAGGINEQYF.

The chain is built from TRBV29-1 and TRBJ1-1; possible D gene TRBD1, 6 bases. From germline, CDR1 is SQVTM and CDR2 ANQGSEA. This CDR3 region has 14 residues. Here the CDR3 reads CTGGEGGLSTEAFF. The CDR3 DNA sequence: TGCACCGGCGGAGAGGGGGGCTTGAGCACTGAAGCTTTCTTT. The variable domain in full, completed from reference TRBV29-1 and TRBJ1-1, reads SAVISQKPSRDICQRGTSLTIQCQVDSQVTMMFWYRQQPGQSLTLIATANQGSEATYESGFVIDKFPISRPNLTFSTLTVSNMSPEDSSIYLCTGGEGGLSTEAFFGQGTRLTVV.

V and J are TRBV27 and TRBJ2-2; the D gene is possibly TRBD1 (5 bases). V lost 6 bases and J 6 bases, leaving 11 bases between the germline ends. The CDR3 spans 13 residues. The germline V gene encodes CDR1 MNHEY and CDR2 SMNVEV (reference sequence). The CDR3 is CASRGPLAGELFF. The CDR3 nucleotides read TGTGCCAGCAGGGGGCCCCTCGCCGGGGAGCTGTTTTTT.

The CDR3 loop is CASSPGIELAYGYTF. CDR3 sequence (DNA): TGTGCCAGCTCACCAGGAATCGAATTGGCCTATGGCTACACCTTC. This chain uses TRBV18 with TRBJ1-2; D is undetermined. Trimming took 2 bases from V and 4 from J, leaving 14 bases between them. The CDR3 runs to 15 residues. Per the germline V gene, CDR1 is KGHSH and CDR2 is LQKENI.

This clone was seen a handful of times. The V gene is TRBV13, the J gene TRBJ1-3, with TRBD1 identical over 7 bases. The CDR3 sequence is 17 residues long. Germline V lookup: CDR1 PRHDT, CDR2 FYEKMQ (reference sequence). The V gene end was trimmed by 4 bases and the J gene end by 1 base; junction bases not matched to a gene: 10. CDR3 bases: TGTGCCAGCAGCTACCGCAACCCCAGGGGGTCTGGAAACACCATATATTTT. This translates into CASSYRNPRGSGNTIYF.

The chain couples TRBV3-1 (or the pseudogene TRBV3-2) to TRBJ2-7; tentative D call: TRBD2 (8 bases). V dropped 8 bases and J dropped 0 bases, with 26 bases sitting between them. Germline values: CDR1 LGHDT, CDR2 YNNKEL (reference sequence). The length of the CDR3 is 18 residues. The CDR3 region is CASGNRGLGLGSSYEQYF. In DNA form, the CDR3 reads TGTGCCAGCGGTAACAGGGGCTTGGGACTAGGGAGCTCCTACGAGCAGTACTTC.

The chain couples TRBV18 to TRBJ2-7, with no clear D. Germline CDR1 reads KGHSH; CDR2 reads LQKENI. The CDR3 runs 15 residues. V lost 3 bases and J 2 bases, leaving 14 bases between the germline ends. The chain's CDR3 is CASSPGMRTAYEQYF. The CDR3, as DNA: TGTGCCAGCTCACCCGGTATGAGGACGGCCTACGAGCAGTACTTC.

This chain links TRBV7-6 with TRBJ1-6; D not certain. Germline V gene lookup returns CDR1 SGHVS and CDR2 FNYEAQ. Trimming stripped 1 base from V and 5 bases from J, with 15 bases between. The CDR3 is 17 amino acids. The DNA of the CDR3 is TGTGCCAGCAGCTTAGTGGTATTTGGTAGCAATAATTCACCCCTCCACTTT. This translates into CASSLVVFGSNNSPLHF.

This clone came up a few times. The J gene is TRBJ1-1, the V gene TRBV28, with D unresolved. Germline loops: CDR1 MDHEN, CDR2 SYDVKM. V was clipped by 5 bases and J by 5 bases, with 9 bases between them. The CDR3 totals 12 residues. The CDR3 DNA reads TGTGCCAGCAGTCGGTATTGGACTGAAGCTTTCTTT. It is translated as CASSRYWTEAFF.

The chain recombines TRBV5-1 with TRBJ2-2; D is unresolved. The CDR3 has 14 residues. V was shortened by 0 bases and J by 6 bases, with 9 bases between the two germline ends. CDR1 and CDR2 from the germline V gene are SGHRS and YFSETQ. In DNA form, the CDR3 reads TGCGCCAGCAGCTTGGCCCCCGGGCCCGGGGAGCTGTTTTTT. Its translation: CASSLAPGPGELFF.

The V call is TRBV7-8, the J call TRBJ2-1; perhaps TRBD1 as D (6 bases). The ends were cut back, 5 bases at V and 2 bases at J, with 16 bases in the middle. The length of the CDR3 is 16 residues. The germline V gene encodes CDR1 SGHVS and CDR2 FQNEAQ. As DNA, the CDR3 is TGTGCCAGCAGCCGAGGGGGTGCCGGTACCTACAATGAGCAGTTCTTC. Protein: CASSRGGAGTYNEQFF.

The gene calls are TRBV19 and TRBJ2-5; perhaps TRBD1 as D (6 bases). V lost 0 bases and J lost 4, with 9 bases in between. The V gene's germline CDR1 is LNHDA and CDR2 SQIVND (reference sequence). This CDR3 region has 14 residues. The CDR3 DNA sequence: TGTGCCAGTAGTATAGACAGGGGCCTAGAGACCCAGTACTTC. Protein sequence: CASSIDRGLETQYF.

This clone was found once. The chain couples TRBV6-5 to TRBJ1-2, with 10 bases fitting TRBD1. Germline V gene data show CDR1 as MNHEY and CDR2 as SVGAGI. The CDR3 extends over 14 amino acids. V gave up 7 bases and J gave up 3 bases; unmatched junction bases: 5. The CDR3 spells CASTRDRGHYGYTF. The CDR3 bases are TGTGCCAGCACTAGGGACAGGGGACACTATGGCTACACCTTC.

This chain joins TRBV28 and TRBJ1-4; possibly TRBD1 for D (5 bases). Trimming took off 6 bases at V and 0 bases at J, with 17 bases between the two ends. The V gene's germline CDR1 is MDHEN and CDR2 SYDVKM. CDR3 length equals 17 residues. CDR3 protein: CASSYGDMGATNEKLFF. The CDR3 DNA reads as TGTGCCAGCAGCTACGGGGATATGGGGGCAACTAATGAAAAACTGTTTTTT. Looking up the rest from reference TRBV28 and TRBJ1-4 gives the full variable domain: DVKVTQSSRYLVKRTGEKVFLECVQDMDHENMFWYRQDPGLGLRLIYFSYDVKMKEKGDIPEGYSVSREKKERFSLILESASTNQTSMYLCASSYGDMGATNEKLFFGSGTQLSVL.

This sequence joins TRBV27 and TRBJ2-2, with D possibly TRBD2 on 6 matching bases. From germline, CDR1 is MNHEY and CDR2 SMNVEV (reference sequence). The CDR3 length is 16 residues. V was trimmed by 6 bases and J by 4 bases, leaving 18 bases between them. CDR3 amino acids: CASRGPGVRTTGELFF. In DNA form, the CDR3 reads TGTGCCAGCAGAGGCCCGGGGGTACGAACCACCGGGGAGCTGTTTTTT.